This T cell receptor beta chain was documented in a study of OX40 agonist ivuxolimab in advanced cancers. Whole-study context: Subjects had a mean age of around 60 years, with a range of roughly 20 to 79; more than 75% were male.

The V end was cut by 1 base, the J end by 2 bases, with 11 bases between. The CDR3 length is 15 residues. The germline CDR1 and CDR2 sequences are LGHNA and YSLEER. Sampled blood was obtained at baseline, cycle 4 day 1, and cycle 7 day 1. Generated by immunoSEQ multiplex PCR, the TCRdb table keeps only in-frame clones and is missing some. This sample has approximately 90,000 clones, with approximately 89% found just once. The source of this sequence is an adult with an advanced solid tumor such as melanoma, head and neck, liver or kidney cancer. The chain has TRBV4-3 and TRBJ2-5; a possible D gene is TRBD1 (6 bases). Material: CD4+ or CD8+ T cells sorted from blood, obtained in a trial of the OX40 agonist ivuxolimab. The chain's CDR3 is CASSQVWGQQETQYF. The CDR3 coding sequence is TGCGCCAGCAGCCAAGTGTGGGGACAACAAGAGACCCAGTACTTC.